This T cell receptor beta chain was documented in a study of regulatory T cells in long-lasting Graves disease. Whole-study findings and limits: Analysis covered peripheral blood alone, not thyroid tissue.

The CDR3 loop spans 13 amino acids. Germline-derived CDR1 and CDR2 are DFQATT and SNEGSKA (reference sequence). The V gene lost 0 bases and the J gene lost 10 bases, with 15 bases spanning the gap. Library construction for TCR beta used iRepertoire HTBI primers and Arm-PCR of CDR3 regions. TCRdb ran MiXCR on the multiplex PCR reads and lists one entry per CDR3 protein. The data contain about 500,000 distinct CDR3 sequences, roughly 15% of them singletons. Regarding this clonotype: No antigen is known for it.

Time point reported: newly diagnosed GD, antithyroid drugs for less than 3 months. The TCR library used RNA extracted from PBMCs. These sequences were also reported in another study, on T cells in Graves' hyperthyroidism and ophthalmopathy. As that study records: Ophthalmopathy was distinguished from stable hyperthyroidism by 13 V-J signatures.

The TCR originated in a man in his forties or fifties with Graves disease. V is TRBV20-1 and J is TRBJ1-1; D gene uncertain. Source: peripheral blood mononuclear cells (PBMCs), taken at new diagnosis, from a patient treated with antithyroid drugs. CDR3 protein: CSARDRPGLRAFF. For the CDR3, the DNA is TGCAGTGCTAGAGATAGACCGGGGTTGAGAGCTTTCTTT.